These T cell receptor beta chains were read from a single sample in a study of T cells in localized non-small cell lung cancer. Some clones are missing from TCRdb's copy, which holds only in-frame ones; the method was immunoSEQ multiplex PCR. This sample has around 83,000 clones; roughly 90% occur once, and the top ten carry about 16%. The material sequenced was peripheral blood, taken before any cancer treatment. These TCRs come from a man aged 40 to 69 with stage I squamous cell lung carcinoma. Each CDR3 is given with its conserved first and last residue. The D gene is left open where the match is weak.

J gene	V gene	D gene	CDR3 protein
TRBJ2-3	TRBV4-3	-	CASSQQGSTDTQYF
TRBJ2-3	TRBV6-1	-	CASTEPAPDTQYF
TRBJ2-2	TRBV7-8	-	CASSFWGPGNTGELFF
TRBJ1-5	TRBV7-9	-	CASSTSGESNQPQHF
TRBJ2-7	TRBV4-2	TRBD2	CASSQERGSPTYEQYF
TRBJ1-1	TRBV27	TRBD1	CASRKQGTGVEAFF
TRBJ2-1	TRBV14	-	CASSYTYNEQFF
TRBJ1-1	TRBV19	TRBD1	CASSRDRGTEAFF
TRBJ2-2	TRBV28	TRBD1	CATRQGLWTGELFF
TRBJ1-2	TRBV19	-	CASSHGLNYGYTF
TRBJ1-6	TRBV28	TRBD1	CASSSQGVTLHF
TRBJ1-4	TRBV4-3	TRBD1	CASSPGGVGEKLFF
TRBJ2-3	TRBV9	-	CASSVDQFTDTQYF
TRBJ2-7	TRBV6-1	-	CASSGRASSYEQYF
TRBJ1-1	TRBV11-3	-	CASSHDKGTEAFF
TRBJ2-1	TRBV5-1	TRBD1	CASSIQGGNEQFF
TRBJ2-7	TRBV7-9	-	CASSTGGGRSYEQYF
TRBJ2-2	TRBV4-1	-	CASSQPSGGGNTGELFF
TRBJ2-2	TRBV2	TRBD2	CASSASGRNTGELFF
TRBJ1-5	TRBV7-8	-	CASSRLSHQPQHF
TRBJ2-1	TRBV4-3	-	CASSQEWQGGNEQFF
TRBJ1-6	TRBV7-2	-	CASSITASSSVTPLHF
TRBJ1-1	TRBV7-9	-	CASSFDRSAFF
TRBJ1-4	TRBV5-1	-	CASSSRTPTNEKLFF
TRBJ1-6	TRBV30	-	CAWSEALYNSPLHF
TRBJ1-4	TRBV6-1	TRBD1	CASRDRGRANEKLFF
TRBJ2-7	TRBV12-5	-	CASGLMAYEQYF
TRBJ2-1	TRBV5-8	-	CASSRQISGSYNEQFF
TRBJ2-7	TRBV7-8	-	CASSRTNPSYEQYF
TRBJ2-3	TRBV5-1	-	CASSLRGTLTDTQYF
TRBJ1-1	TRBV7-2	-	CASSLVAAENTEAFF
TRBJ2-7	TRBV5-1	TRBD1	CASSQMTGGYEQYF
TRBJ1-6	TRBV11-2	-	CASSLSATGLGNSPLHF
TRBJ2-1	TRBV28	-	CASSFFPGSNGEQFF
TRBJ1-4	TRBV5-4	-	CASSLDSNNEKLFF
TRBJ1-1	TRBV19	-	CASRRGMNTEAFF
TRBJ2-7	TRBV5-4	TRBD1	CASSSTTGSYEQYF
TRBJ1-4	TRBV4-3	-	CASSLYPGHPNEKLFF